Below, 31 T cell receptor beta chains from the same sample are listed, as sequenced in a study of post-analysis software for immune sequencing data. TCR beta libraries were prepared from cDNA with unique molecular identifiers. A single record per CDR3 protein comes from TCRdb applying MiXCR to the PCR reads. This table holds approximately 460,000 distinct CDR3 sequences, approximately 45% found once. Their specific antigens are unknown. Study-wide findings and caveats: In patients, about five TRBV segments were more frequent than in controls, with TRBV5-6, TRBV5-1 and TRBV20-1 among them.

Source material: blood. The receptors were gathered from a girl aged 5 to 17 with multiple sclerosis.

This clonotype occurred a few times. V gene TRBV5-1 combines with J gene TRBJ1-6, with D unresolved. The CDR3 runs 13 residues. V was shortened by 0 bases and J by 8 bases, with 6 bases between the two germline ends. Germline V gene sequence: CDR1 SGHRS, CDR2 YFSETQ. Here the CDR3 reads CASSLEPDSPLHF. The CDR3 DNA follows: TGCGCCAGCAGCTTGGAGCCTGATTCACCCCTCCACTTT.

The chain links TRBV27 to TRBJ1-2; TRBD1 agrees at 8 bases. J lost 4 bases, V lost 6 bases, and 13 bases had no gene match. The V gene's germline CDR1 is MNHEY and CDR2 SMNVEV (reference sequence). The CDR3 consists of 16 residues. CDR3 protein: CASRLRGTGFLYGYTF. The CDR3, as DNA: TGTGCCAGCAGACTCAGAGGGACAGGTTTTCTCTATGGCTACACCTTC.

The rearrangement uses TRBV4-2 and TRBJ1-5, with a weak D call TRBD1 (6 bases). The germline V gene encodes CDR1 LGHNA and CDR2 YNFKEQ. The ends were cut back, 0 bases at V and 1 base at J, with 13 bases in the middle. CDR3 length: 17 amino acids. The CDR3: CASSQEMGGESNQPQHF. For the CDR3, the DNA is TGTGCCAGCAGCCAAGAAATGGGGGGCGAGAGCAATCAGCCCCAGCATTTT.

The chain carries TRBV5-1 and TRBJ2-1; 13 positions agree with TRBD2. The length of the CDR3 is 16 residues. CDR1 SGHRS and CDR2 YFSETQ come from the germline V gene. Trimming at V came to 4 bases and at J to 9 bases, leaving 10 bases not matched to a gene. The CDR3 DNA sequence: TGCGCCAGCAGCGGATCGGGACTAGCGGGATCCCGTGAGCAGTTCTTC. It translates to CASSGSGLAGSREQFF.

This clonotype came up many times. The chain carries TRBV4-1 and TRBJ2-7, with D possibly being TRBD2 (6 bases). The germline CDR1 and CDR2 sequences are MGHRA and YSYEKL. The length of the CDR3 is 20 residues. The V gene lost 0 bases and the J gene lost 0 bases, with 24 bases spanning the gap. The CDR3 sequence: CASSQDWGGSASGASYEQYF. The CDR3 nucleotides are TGCGCCAGCAGCCAAGATTGGGGAGGTTCCGCCAGCGGAGCCTCCTACGAGCAGTACTTC.

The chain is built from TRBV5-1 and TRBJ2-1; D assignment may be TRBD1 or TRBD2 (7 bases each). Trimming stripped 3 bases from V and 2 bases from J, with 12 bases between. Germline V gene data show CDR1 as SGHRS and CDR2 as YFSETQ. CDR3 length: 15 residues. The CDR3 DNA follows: TGCGCCAGCAGCTGGGGGGGACAGACCTACAATGAGCAGTTCTTC. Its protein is CASSWGGQTYNEQFF.

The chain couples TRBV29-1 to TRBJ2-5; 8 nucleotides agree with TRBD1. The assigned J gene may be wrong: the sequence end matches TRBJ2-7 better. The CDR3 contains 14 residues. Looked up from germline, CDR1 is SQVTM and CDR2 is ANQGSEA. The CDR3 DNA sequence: TGCAGCGTTGAAAACCTGGACAGGGACCACGAGCAGTACTTC. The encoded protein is CSVENLDRDHEQYF.

The CDR3 reads CASSPRDRSDTQYF. Here the CDR3 DNA reads TGCGCCAGCAGCCCCCGGGACAGATCAGATACGCAGTATTTT. V usage is TRBV4-1 and J usage is TRBJ2-3, with 7 bases identical to TRBD1. J was trimmed by 4 bases and V by 4 bases; bases with no gene match: 5. The CDR3 has 14 residues. CDR1 is MGHRA and CDR2 is YSYEKL in the germline V gene.

The CDR3 region has the DNA TGTGCCAGCAGCTTATATTCGGGGTTAGATGGCTACACCTTC. This gives the protein CASSLYSGLDGYTF. The chain has TRBV7-9 and TRBJ1-2; D uncertain. Germline values: CDR1 SEHNR, CDR2 FQNEAQ (reference sequence). Deletions cut 2 bases from V and 6 bases from J, with 13 bases between. The CDR3 spans 14 residues.

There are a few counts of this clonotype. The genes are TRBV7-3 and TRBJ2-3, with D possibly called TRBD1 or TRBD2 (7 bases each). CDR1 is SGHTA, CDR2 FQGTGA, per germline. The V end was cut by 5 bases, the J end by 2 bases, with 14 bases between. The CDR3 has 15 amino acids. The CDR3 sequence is CASSPGGQTTDTQYF. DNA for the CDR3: TGTGCCAGCAGCCCGGGGGGACAGACCACAGATACGCAGTATTTT. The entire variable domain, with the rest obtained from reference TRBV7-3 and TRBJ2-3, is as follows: GAGVSQTPSNKVTEKGKYVELRCDPISGHTALYWYRQSLGQGPEFLIYFQGTGAADDSGLPNDRFFAVRPEGSVSTLKIQRTERGDSAVYLCASSPGGQTTDTQYFGPGTRLTVL.

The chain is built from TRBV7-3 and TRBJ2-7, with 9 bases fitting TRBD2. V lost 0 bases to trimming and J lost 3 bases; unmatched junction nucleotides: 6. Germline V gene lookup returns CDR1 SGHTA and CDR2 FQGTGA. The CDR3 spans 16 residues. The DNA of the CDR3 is TGTGCCAGCAGCTTAACCCAACGGACTAGCGTCTACGAGCAGTACTTC. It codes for CASSLTQRTSVYEQYF.

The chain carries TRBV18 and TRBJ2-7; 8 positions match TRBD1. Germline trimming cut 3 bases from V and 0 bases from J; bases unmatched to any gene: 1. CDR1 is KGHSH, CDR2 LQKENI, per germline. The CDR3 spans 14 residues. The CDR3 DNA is TGTGCCAGCTCACCGGGACAGGACTCCTACGAGCAGTACTTC. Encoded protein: CASSPGQDSYEQYF.

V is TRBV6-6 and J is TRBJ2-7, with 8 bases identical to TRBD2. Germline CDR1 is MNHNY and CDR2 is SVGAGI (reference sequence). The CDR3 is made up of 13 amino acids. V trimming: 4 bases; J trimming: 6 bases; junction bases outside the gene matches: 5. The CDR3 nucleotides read TGTGCCAGCAGTTGGGACGGGAGGGCCGAGCAGTACTTC. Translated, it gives CASSWDGRAEQYF.

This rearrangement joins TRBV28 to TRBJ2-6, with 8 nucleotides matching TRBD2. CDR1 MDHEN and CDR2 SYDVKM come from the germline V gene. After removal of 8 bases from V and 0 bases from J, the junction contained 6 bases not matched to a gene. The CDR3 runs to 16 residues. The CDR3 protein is CASGPSGSSGANVLTF. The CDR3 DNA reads TGTGCCAGCGGTCCGAGCGGGAGCTCTGGGGCCAACGTCCTGACTTTC.

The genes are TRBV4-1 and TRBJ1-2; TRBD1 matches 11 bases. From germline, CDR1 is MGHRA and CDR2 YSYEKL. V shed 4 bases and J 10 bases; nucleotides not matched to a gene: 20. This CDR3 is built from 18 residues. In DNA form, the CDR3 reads TGCGCCAGCAGCCCGCGTCTGTACGACCGGGGACAGGGGGACGACTACACCTTC. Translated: CASSPRLYDRGQGDDYTF.

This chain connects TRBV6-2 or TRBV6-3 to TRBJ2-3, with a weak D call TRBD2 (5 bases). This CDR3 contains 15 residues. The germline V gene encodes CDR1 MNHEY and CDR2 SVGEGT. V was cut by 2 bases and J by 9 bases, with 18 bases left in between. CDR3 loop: CASSYPPVGSGTQYF. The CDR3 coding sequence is TGTGCCAGCAGTTACCCCCCGGTGGGGAGTGGGACGCAGTATTTT.

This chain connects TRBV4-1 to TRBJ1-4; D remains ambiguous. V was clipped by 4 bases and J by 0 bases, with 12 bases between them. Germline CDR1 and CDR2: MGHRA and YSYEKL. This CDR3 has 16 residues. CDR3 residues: CASSPRTAATNEKLFF. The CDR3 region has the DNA TGCGCCAGCAGCCCCCGGACGGCGGCAACTAATGAAAAACTGTTTTTT.

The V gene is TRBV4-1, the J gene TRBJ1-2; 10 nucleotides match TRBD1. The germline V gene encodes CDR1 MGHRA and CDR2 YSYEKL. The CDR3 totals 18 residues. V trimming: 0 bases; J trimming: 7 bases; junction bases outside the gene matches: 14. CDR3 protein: CASSQELRQGARGGGYTF. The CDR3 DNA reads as TGCGCCAGCAGCCAAGAGTTGAGACAGGGGGCTAGAGGTGGTGGCTACACCTTC.

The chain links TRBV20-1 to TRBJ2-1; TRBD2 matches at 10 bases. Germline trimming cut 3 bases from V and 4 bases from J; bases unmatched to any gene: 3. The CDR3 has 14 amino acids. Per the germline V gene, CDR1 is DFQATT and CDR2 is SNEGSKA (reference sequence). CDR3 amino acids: CSARRAGGYNEQFF. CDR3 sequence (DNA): TGCAGTGCTAGGCGAGCGGGAGGGTACAATGAGCAGTTCTTC.

The CDR3 region is CASSLRWGDADTQYF. As DNA, the CDR3 is TGCGCCAGCAGCTTGCGGTGGGGGGATGCAGATACGCAGTATTTT. The J gene is TRBJ2-3, the V gene TRBV5-1; possible D gene TRBD2, 6 bases. Trimming stripped 1 base from V and 4 bases from J, with 13 bases between. The length of the CDR3 is 15 residues. Germline assignment: CDR1 SGHRS and CDR2 YFSETQ.

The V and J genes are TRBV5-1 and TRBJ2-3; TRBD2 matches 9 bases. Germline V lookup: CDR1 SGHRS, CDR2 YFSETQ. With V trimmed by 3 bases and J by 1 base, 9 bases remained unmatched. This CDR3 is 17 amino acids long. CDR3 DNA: TGCGCCAGCAGCTCCCCTAGCGGGAATGTGGGCACAGATACGCAGTATTTT. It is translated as CASSSPSGNVGTDTQYF.

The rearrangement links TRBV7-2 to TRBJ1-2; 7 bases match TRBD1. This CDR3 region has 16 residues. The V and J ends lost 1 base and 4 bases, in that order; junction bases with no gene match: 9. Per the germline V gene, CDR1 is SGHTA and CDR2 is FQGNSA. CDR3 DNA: TGTGCCAGCAGCTTAGTTGGCGAGACAGGGAGCTATGGCTACACCTTC. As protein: CASSLVGETGSYGYTF.

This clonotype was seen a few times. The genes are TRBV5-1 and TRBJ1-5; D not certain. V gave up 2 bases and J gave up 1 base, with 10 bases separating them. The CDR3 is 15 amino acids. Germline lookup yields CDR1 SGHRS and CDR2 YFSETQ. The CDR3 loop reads CASSFAGGSNQPQHF. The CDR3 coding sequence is TGCGCCAGCAGCTTTGCCGGAGGGAGCAATCAGCCCCAGCATTTT. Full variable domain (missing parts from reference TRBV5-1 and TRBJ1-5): KAGVTQTPRYLIKTRGQQVTLSCSPISGHRSVSWYQQTPGQGLQFLFEYFSETQRNKGNFPGRFSGRQFSNSRSEMNVSTLELGDSALYLCASSFAGGSNQPQHFGDGTRLSIL.

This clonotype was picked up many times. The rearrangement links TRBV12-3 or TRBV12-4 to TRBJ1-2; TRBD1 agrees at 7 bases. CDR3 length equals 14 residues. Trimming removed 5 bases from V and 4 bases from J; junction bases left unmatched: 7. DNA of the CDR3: TGTGCCAGCAGTATCGACAGGGTTAGCTATGGCTACACCTTC. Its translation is CASSIDRVSYGYTF.

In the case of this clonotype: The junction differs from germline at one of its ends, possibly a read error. The DNA of the CDR3 is TGTGCCAACAGCTTAGCCGGGGACGAGCAGTACTTC. This encodes CANSLAGDEQYF. The gene calls are TRBV7-6 and TRBJ2-7; perhaps TRBD2 as D (5 bases). Germline V lookup: CDR1 SGHVS, CDR2 FNYEAQ. This CDR3 has 12 amino acids.

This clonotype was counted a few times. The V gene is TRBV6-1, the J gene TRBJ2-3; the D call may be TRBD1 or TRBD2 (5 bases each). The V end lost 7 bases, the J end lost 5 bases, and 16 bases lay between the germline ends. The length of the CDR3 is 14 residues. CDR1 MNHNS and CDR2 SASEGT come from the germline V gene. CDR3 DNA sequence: TGTGCCAGCACGAGGGGCGAGCCGGGAGATACGCAGTATTTT. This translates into CASTRGEPGDTQYF.

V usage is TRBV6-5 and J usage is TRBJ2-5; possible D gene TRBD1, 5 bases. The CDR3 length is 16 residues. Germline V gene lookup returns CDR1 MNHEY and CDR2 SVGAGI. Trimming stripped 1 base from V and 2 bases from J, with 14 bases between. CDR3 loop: CASSYFKGNPQETQYF. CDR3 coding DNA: TGTGCCAGCAGTTACTTCAAGGGGAACCCTCAAGAGACCCAGTACTTC.

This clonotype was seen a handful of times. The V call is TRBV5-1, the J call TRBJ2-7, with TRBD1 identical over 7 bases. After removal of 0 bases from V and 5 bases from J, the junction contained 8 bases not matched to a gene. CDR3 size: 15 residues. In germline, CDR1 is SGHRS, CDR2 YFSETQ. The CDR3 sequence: CASSLGQGYSNEQYF. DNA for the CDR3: TGCGCCAGCAGCTTGGGACAGGGATATAGCAACGAGCAGTACTTC.

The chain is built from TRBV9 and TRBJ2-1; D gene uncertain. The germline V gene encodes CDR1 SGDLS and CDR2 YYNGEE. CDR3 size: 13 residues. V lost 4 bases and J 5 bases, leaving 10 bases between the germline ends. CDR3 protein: CASSNNPDNEQFF. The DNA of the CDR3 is TGTGCCAGCAGCAATAATCCAGACAATGAGCAGTTCTTC. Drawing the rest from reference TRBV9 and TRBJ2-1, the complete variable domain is DSGVTQTPKHLITATGQRVTLRCSPRSGDLSVYWYQQSLDQGLQFLIQYYNGEERAKGNILERFSAQQFPDLHSELNLSSLELGDSALYFCASSNNPDNEQFFGPGTRLTVL.

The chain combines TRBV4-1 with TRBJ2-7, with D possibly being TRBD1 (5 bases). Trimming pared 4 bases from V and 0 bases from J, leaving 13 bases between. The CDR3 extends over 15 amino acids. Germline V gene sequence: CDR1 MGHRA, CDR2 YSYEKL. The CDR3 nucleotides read TGCGCCAGCAGCCTCCACTGGACAAACTCCTACGAGCAGTACTTC. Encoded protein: CASSLHWTNSYEQYF.

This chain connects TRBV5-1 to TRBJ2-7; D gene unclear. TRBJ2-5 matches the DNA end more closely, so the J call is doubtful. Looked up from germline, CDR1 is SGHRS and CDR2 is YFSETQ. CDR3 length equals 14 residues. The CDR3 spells CASSLGGGKETQYF. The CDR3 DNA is TGCGCCAGCAGCTTAGGTGGCGGAAAAGAGACCCAGTACTTC.